This T cell receptor beta chain comes out of a study of blood T cell repertoires in COVID-19 (dated by TCRdb to about 2020). Background on the whole study: Collaborator samples came from the United States, Italy and Spain and covered acute and convalescent phases of COVID-19. The material from the prospective study consisted of cDNA or gDNA derived from T cells, B-cell-depleted T cells, or PBMCs. Samples came from the ongoing ImmuneRACE study (first 160 participants) plus 1,254 subjects from 6 global collaborators. Deeply sampled blood TCRbeta repertoires from subjects exposed to, actively infected with, or recovered from COVID-19 were included in the dataset. The sample metadata nearly always contained a de-identified subject ID, COVID-19 status, age in years and sex. Where available, HLA class I and class II types were taken from metadata supplied by the sample provider and were not determined by assay-based typing. A freely available public database, intended as a resource for researchers studying the immune response to SARS-CoV-2, is where the repertoires were released.

The immunoSEQ Assay, a bias-controlled multiplex PCR, was used to amplify TCRbeta CDR3 regions from genomic DNA. Regarding the original processing steps: The number of nucleated cells in each sample was estimated by amplification of reference gene primers within the assay. To quantify the absolute abundance of each unique TCRbeta CDR3 rearrangement, sequence reads were collapsed and filtered. Productive Simpson clonality was computed per sample as the square root of Simpson's diversity index over productive rearrangements. TCRdb mirrors the immuneACCESS table, restricted to in-frame sequences. Some clones are absent from its copies; in checked studies, under half trace to an unresolved V gene, and the reason for the others is unknown. The DNA was the basis for D and trimming; V, J and clone size are from that table. The sample table records about 35,000 clones; about 85% of these occur just once. About 40% of the sample is in the top ten clones.

Beyond this particular receptor, the publication reports: How much clinical and demographic metadata was included differed by source and by participant, and the metadata was provided uncurated.

Comment on this clone: No antigen is known for it. No clone much larger than this one lies a single base away; base qualities are absent.

Each collaborating institution followed its own protocols to collect whole blood in K2EDTA tubes. For TCRbeta analysis, collaborator samples were shipped as frozen whole blood, as isolated PBMCs, or as DNA extracted from either sample type. Here V drops 7 bases and J drops 7 bases, and the junction holds 7 bases not matched to any gene. The CDR3 spans 13 residues, from the cysteine through the phenylalanine. Just the 39-base CDR3 DNA is kept, in frame starting at base 1. CDR1 and CDR2, looked up from the germline V gene, are MNHEY and SVGAGI. Here the chain combines TRBV6-5 and TRBJ1-2, and 9 bases in between align with TRBD1. The clonotype originates from a man aged 55 to 69 with active or convalescent COVID-19. The sample was peripheral blood. The encoded CDR3 is CASTRDREGGYTF. Read as DNA, the sequence is TGTGCCAGCACCCGGGACAGGGAAGGTGGCTACACCTTC.